Below are 25 T cell receptor beta chains sequenced from a single sample in a study of regulatory T cells in long-lasting Graves disease. Time point defined: newly diagnosed GD, antithyroid drugs for less than 3 months. RNA isolated from PBMCs was used to make the TCR library. Combining iRepertoire HTBI primers with Arm-PCR of CDR3 regions, the authors built TCR beta libraries. TCRdb independently ran MiXCR on the multiplex PCR reads; one entry per CDR3 protein. The sample records around 400,000 distinct CDR3 sequences, less than 20% being singletons. The sequencing here drew on peripheral blood mononuclear cells (PBMCs), taken at new diagnosis, from a patient treated with antithyroid drugs. These receptors came from a female donor with Graves disease.

This clonotype was counted many times. The chain joins TRBV20-1 to TRBJ1-4; D is undetermined. Germline-derived CDR1 and CDR2 are DFQATT and SNEGSKA (reference sequence). This CDR3 has 16 residues. V was shortened by 1 base and J by 0 bases, with 12 bases between the two germline ends. The CDR3 DNA sequence: TGCAGTGCTAGAGCAGGACTCTACTCAACTAATGAAAAACTGTTTTTT. The encoded protein is CSARAGLYSTNEKLFF.

This chain uses TRBV4-1 with TRBJ1-2; D might be TRBD1 (6 bases). The CDR3 sequence is 16 residues long. V lost 0 bases, J lost 3 bases, and 14 bases lay in between. The germline V gene encodes CDR1 MGHRA and CDR2 YSYEKL. CDR3 sequence reads: CASSQERRAGDYGYTF. The CDR3 DNA is TGCGCCAGCAGCCAAGAACGGAGGGCAGGGGACTATGGCTACACCTTC.

This clonotype appeared many times. The J gene is TRBJ1-3, the V gene TRBV18, with unresolved D. The length of the CDR3 is 11 residues. CDR1 is KGHSH, CDR2 LQKENI, per germline. Trimming took 3 bases from V and 11 from J, leaving 8 bases between them. CDR3 loop: CASSPRGPIYF. Written as DNA, the CDR3 is TGTGCCAGCTCACCCAGAGGCCCCATATATTTT. Based on the CDR3 plus reference TRBV18 and TRBJ1-3, the full variable domain is NAGVMQNPRHLVRRRGQEARLRCSPMKGHSHVYWYRQLPEEGLKFMVYLQKENIIDESGMPKERFSAEFPKEGPSILRIQQVVRGDSAAYFCASSPRGPIYFGEGSWLTVV.

J is TRBJ1-1 and V is TRBV12-3 or TRBV12-4; D perhaps matches TRBD1 (6 bases). The germline V and J ends were trimmed by 8 bases and 0 bases, with 16 bases remaining between them. The CDR3 has 15 amino acids. The CDR3 here is CASGGQSIMNTEAFF. CDR3 in DNA: TGTGCCAGCGGGGGACAAAGCATCATGAACACTGAAGCTTTCTTT.

This rearrangement joins TRBV5-1 to TRBJ1-2, with D perhaps TRBD1 (5 bases). Per germline, CDR1 SGHRS and CDR2 YFSETQ. CDR3 length: 16 residues. Trimming removed 0 bases at V and 6 bases at J, with 18 bases between. The CDR3, as DNA: TGCGCCAGCAGCTTGGGGTCAGGGCCGATGGCCGATGGCTACACCTTC. It codes for CASSLGSGPMADGYTF.

This clonotype has a count of ten or more. This chain links TRBV7-2 with TRBJ2-1, with TRBD1 matching over 9 bases. Germline lookup yields CDR1 SGHTA and CDR2 FQGNSA. V lost 5 bases, J lost 5 bases, and 4 bases stayed unmatched. The CDR3 covers 14 residues. The CDR3 DNA reads TGTGCCAGCAGCGGGACAGGGTTGGACAATGAGCAGTTCTTC. It codes for CASSGTGLDNEQFF.

This clonotype was seen only once. The gene calls are TRBV29-1 and TRBJ2-2; 9 positions match TRBD2. The germline CDR1 and CDR2 sequences are SQVTM and ANQGSEA. The CDR3 length is 14 residues. After removal of 5 bases from V and 8 bases from J, the junction contained 9 bases not matched to a gene. CDR3 protein: CSVRGGRGSGELFF. Here the CDR3 DNA reads TGCAGCGTTCGGGGCGGGAGGGGATCGGGGGAGCTGTTTTTT.

The chain uses TRBV4-1 and TRBJ2-2; 11 bases agree with TRBD2. The germline V gene encodes CDR1 MGHRA and CDR2 YSYEKL. This CDR3 spans 15 amino acids. With 4 bases clipped from V and 5 bases from J, the junction kept 3 bases outside the gene matches. CDR3 amino acids: CASSLAGGLTGELFF. The CDR3 nucleotides are TGCGCCAGCAGCCTAGCGGGAGGGCTTACCGGGGAGCTGTTTTTT.

The chain employs TRBV20-1 and TRBJ2-1; D call uncertain. Trimming stripped 6 bases from V and 6 bases from J, with 12 bases between. The germline gives CDR1 DFQATT, CDR2 SNEGSKA (reference sequence). This CDR3 has 12 residues. The CDR3 spells CSAPRRSNEQFF. Here the CDR3 DNA reads TGCAGTGCGCCCCGACGGTCCAATGAGCAGTTCTTC.

This clonotype was found many times. The rearrangement joins TRBV4-1 to TRBJ1-6, with D possibly being TRBD1 (5 bases). CDR3 length equals 16 residues. Germline V gives CDR1 MGHRA, CDR2 YSYEKL. The V end was cut by 3 bases, the J end by 6 bases, with 15 bases between. CDR3 nucleotides: TGCGCCAGCAGCCAGGGACCCGGGCAGCGTAATTCACCCCTCCACTTT. Its translation: CASSQGPGQRNSPLHF.

The chain combines TRBV29-1 with TRBJ2-7; 10 bases agree with TRBD2. J lost 2 bases, V lost 5 bases, and 6 bases had no gene match. This CDR3 has 14 residues. Per germline, CDR1 SQVTM and CDR2 ANQGSEA. DNA of the CDR3: TGCAGCGTTTTTGGACTAGCGGAAACCTACGAGCAGTACTTC. Its protein is CSVFGLAETYEQYF.

Concerning this clonotype: This may be a read error: a much more frequent sequence differs by one nucleotide. The chain has TRBV12-3 or TRBV12-4 and TRBJ2-1; TRBD1 might be the D (5 bases). The CDR3 covers 13 residues. V lost 6 bases to trimming and J lost 6 bases, with 12 bases between them. The chain's CDR3 is CASRLTVTNEQFF. CDR3 in DNA: TGTGCCAGCAGATTGACAGTTACCAATGAGCAGTTCTTC.

The CDR3 loop reads CASRLAGGTGELFF. CDR3 DNA: TGCGCCAGCCGACTAGCGGGCGGAACCGGGGAGCTGTTTTTT. This chain links TRBV5-1 with TRBJ2-2; TRBD2 aligns across 10 bases. Germline V gene data show CDR1 as SGHRS and CDR2 as YFSETQ. The ends lost 7 bases at V and 5 bases at J; junction bases unmatched: 5. This CDR3 comprises 14 residues.

Concerning this clonotype: This is likely an artifact of a read error, given a far larger clone one base away. The chain recombines TRBV20-1 with TRBJ2-1; no clear D gene. The length of the CDR3 is 12 residues. V was pared by 3 bases and J by 10 bases, with 13 bases between. Looked up from germline, CDR1 is DFQATT and CDR2 is SNEGSKA (reference sequence). The CDR3 DNA reads TGCAGTGCTAGCCCCGGACGATACGAGCAGTTCTTC. Amino acids: CSASPGRYEQFF.

This clonotype occurred many times. V usage is TRBV6-2 or TRBV6-3 and J usage is TRBJ1-5; TRBD1 might be the D (5 bases). Germline lookup yields CDR1 MNHEY and CDR2 SVGEGT. Between the trimmed V and J ends, which lost 2 bases and 7 bases, there was a span of 12 bases. The CDR3 loop spans 14 amino acids. DNA of the CDR3: TGTGCCAGCAGTTACGGCCAGGGTTGGCAGCCCCAGCATTTT. Amino acids: CASSYGQGWQPQHF.

This clonotype was counted a few times. An end of the junction does not agree with germline; a read error may underlie this. The CDR3: CASRPGQNYERYF. The CDR3 nucleotides are TGTGCCAGCAGACCGGGACAGAACTACGAGCGGTACTTC. This sequence joins TRBV6-1 and TRBJ2-7; 7 bases line up with TRBD1. This CDR3 spans 13 amino acids. Germline V gives CDR1 MNHNS, CDR2 SASEGT.

The table lists this clonotype with many counts. The V and J genes are TRBV7-2 and TRBJ2-3; TRBD2 aligns across 16 bases. V lost 5 bases and J lost 4; bases outside the gene matches: 6. This CDR3 contains 17 residues. Germline values: CDR1 SGHTA, CDR2 FQGNSA. In nucleotides, the CDR3 is TGTGCCAGCAGCCAGGGACTAGCGGGAGGGCGTGCAGATACGCAGTATTTT. Amino acid sequence: CASSQGLAGGRADTQYF.

This clonotype was observed at least ten times. V gene TRBV6-2 or TRBV6-3 combines with J gene TRBJ2-1, with TRBD2 matching over 10 bases. The CDR3 length is 15 residues. Trimming at V came to 5 bases and at J to 7 bases, leaving 8 bases not matched to a gene. Germline V gene sequence: CDR1 MNHEY, CDR2 SVGEGT. CDR3 DNA: TGTGCCAGCAGTAAACTAGCGGGGCTTGGGAATGAGCAGTTCTTC. As protein: CASSKLAGLGNEQFF.

Ten or more counts support this clonotype. The chain couples TRBV28 to TRBJ1-4; D uncertain. Germline CDR1 reads MDHEN; CDR2 reads SYDVKM. V was cut by 0 bases and J by 4 bases, with 9 bases left in between. This CDR3 contains 15 residues. CDR3 sequence (DNA): TGTGCCAGCAGTTTATGCGGAGGGTGTAATGAAAAACTGTTTTTT. Translating gives CASSLCGGCNEKLFF.

Many counts were recorded for this clonotype. The rearrangement uses TRBV7-8 and TRBJ1-5, with 9 bases identical to TRBD1. CDR3 size: 18 residues. After removal of 5 bases from V and 0 bases from J, the junction contained 11 bases not matched to a gene. Germline V gene lookup returns CDR1 SGHVS and CDR2 FQNEAQ. In DNA, the CDR3 is TGTGCCAGCAGCCGTTCCGGGACAGGGAAGTATAGCAATCAGCCCCAGCATTTT. The encoded protein is CASSRSGTGKYSNQPQHF.

This clonotype has just a few counts. V is TRBV20-1 and J is TRBJ2-3; no firm D call. Trimming removed 2 bases from V and 2 bases from J, with 5 bases in between. The CDR3 consists of 12 residues. Germline V gene sequence: CDR1 DFQATT, CDR2 SNEGSKA (reference sequence). The CDR3 here is CSARRNTDTQYF. In nucleotides, the CDR3 is TGCAGTGCTAGAAGGAACACAGATACGCAGTATTTT.

At least ten counts were recorded for this clonotype. The chain combines TRBV20-1 with TRBJ2-7, with D possibly TRBD2 on 6 matching bases. Germline CDR1 and CDR2: DFQATT and SNEGSKA (reference sequence). Trimming stripped 6 bases from V and 7 bases from J, with 16 bases between. This CDR3 is 12 amino acids long. For the CDR3, the DNA is TGCAGTGCCGCGACTAGTCGGCGAGAGCAGTACTTC. This codes for CSAATSRREQYF.

This clonotype turned up a few times. This may come from a read error, since a much larger clone is one base off. The CDR3 carries no conserved terminal phenylalanine or tryptophan, so it likely arises from a read error. The chain combines TRBV9 with TRBJ2-5; D is unclear. Trimming pared 0 bases from V and 4 bases from J, leaving 4 bases between. CDR3 length: 12 residues. Germline V gene lookup returns CDR1 SGDLS and CDR2 YYNGEE. CDR3 nucleotide sequence: TGTGCCAGCAGCGTAGCGGGAGAGACCCAGTACTCC. This sequence encodes CASSVAGETQYS.

Concerning this clonotype: A read error is possible here, since a much larger clone lies one base away. This rearrangement joins TRBV6-2 or TRBV6-3 to TRBJ2-3, with D unclear. The CDR3 has 14 residues. Per germline, CDR1 MNHEY and CDR2 SVGEGT. The CDR3 protein is CASNYSGKPDTQYF. CDR3 in DNA: TGTGCCAGCAATTACTCTGGAAAGCCAGATACGCAGTATTTT.

At least ten counts were recorded for this clonotype. The chain is built from TRBV6-1 and TRBJ2-7, with no clear D. The CDR3 consists of 15 residues. V was shortened by 0 bases and J by 0 bases, with 9 bases between the two germline ends. Per germline, CDR1 MNHNS and CDR2 SASEGT. The CDR3 DNA is TGTGCCAGCAGTGAAGCCGGGCCTTTCTCCTACGAGCAGTACTTC. Translating gives CASSEAGPFSYEQYF.